Each of the 5 T cell receptor beta chains below was sequenced from the same sample in a study of beta chain features in type 1 diabetes. Expressed TCRB transcripts were sequenced because the entire RNA isolate underwent reverse transcription. Libraries were prepared by immunoSEQ multiplex PCR; TCRdb keeps only in-frame clonotypes and omits some of them. Here the sample spans 150,000 to 200,000 clones, less than 9.5% being singletons. The sample consisted of central memory CD4+ T cells from blood. The receptor source for this set is a woman aged 18-30 years in good health.

This clone was observed a handful of times. This chain uses TRBV4-3 with TRBJ1-2, with TRBD1 as a possible D gene (5 bases). Trimming left V 1 base short and J 1 base short, with 7 bases between. Germline V gives CDR1 LGHNA, CDR2 YSLEER. CDR3 length: 14 amino acids. The CDR3 DNA follows: TGCGCCAGCAGCCAAGCGACAGTTAACTATGGCTACACCTTC. Its protein is CASSQATVNYGYTF.

This clone was seen a handful of times. This chain links TRBV11-2 with TRBJ2-2; 9 bases fit TRBD2. J was trimmed by 5 bases and V by 5 bases; bases with no gene match: 6. Germline-derived CDR1 and CDR2 are SGHAT and FQNNGV. CDR3 length: 15 amino acids. This CDR3 reads CASSQAGGGTGELFF. CDR3 DNA: TGTGCCAGCAGCCAAGCGGGGGGAGGGACCGGGGAGCTGTTTTTT.

The J gene is TRBJ2-1, the V gene TRBV9, with TRBD2 matching 11 bases. The CDR3 totals 19 residues. J gave up 8 bases and V 4 bases, and 20 bases lay outside the gene matches. Germline V gene lookup returns CDR1 SGDLS and CDR2 YYNGEE. The CDR3 is CASSSPRGLAGGPLDEQFF. In DNA, the CDR3 is TGTGCCAGCAGCTCCCCAAGGGGGCTAGCGGGGGGTCCCCTCGATGAGCAGTTCTTC.

The chain combines TRBV11-2 with TRBJ2-6; the match to TRBD1 covers 8 bases. This CDR3 contains 12 residues. V lost 3 bases and J lost 17; bases outside the gene matches: 6. Germline-derived CDR1 and CDR2 are SGHAT and FQNNGV. The CDR3, as DNA: TGTGCCAGCAGCTTTTTTCGACAGGGGTTGACTTTC. This translates into CASSFFRQGLTF.

The CDR3 reads CASTVDTGSYNEQFF. The CDR3 DNA sequence: TGTGCCAGCACCGTCGACACCGGCTCCTACAATGAGCAGTTCTTC. V and J are TRBV28 and TRBJ2-1; D is uncertain. Germline values: CDR1 MDHEN, CDR2 SYDVKM. V lost 7 bases and J 0 bases, leaving 13 bases between the germline ends. This CDR3 has 15 residues.